The source of this T cell receptor (beta chain) is a study of blood T cells in healthy people across ages (dated by TCRdb to the mid-2010s). With regard to the full study: In model experiments, roughly one uniquely barcoded TCR beta cDNA molecule per two T cells was captured by template switching. Using deep sequencing normalized with unique cDNA molecular identifiers, the study measured how TCR beta repertoire diversity changes with age. The donors were split into four age groups: young (average about 16 years), middle-aged (around 37), aged (about 56) and long-lived (approximately 80). To avoid experimental bias, donors of different ages were distributed randomly across sequencing lanes. The study analyzed two additional independent replicas of 1 million unique cDNA reads from the same blood draw for two donors, one aged 18 to 30 and one aged 80 or older.

The donors were roughly 40 Caucasian individuals from Russia, aged 6 to 90 years, who were systemically healthy. Each donor gave 8.5 to 10 milliliters of peripheral blood, collected into EDTA-treated Vacutainer tubes. PBMCs were isolated by Ficoll-Paque density-gradient centrifugation, with at least 7 million obtained per sample. Total RNA was extracted from PBMCs with Trizol reagent, with at least 5 micrograms obtained per sample. For every donor, flow cytometry on a PBMC aliquot measured the percentage of naive CD45RAhigh/CD27high T cells. Findings and caveats that apply to the study as a whole: The CMV infection status of donors was not known, potentially confounding age-related changes in expanded clonotypes. Estimates of total diversity based on one million sequenced T cells were considered lower bounds and underestimates. Because profiling used bulk unsorted PBMCs, naive and antigen-experienced compartments could not be compared conclusively. Observed TCR beta diversity correlated strongly with the percentage of naive T cells measured by flow cytometry. Compared with the aged group, the long-lived group had more naive CD4+ T cells, fewer expanded clones and increased TCR diversity, suggesting age selection. As age increased, observed TCR beta diversity per million T cells dropped in a roughly linear way, and a significant reduction was already evident by age about 40.

The method behind the library was 5' RACE. A second PCR of roughly 6 to 12 cycles was performed with a sample-barcoded 5' primer and a J-beta primer mix. A unique molecular identifier was introduced onto each TCR beta cDNA molecule by a template-switch 5' adaptor carrying 12 random nucleotides. Each sample yielded at least 3 million CDR3-containing paired-end reads. First-strand cDNA was synthesized from all RNA with the Mint cDNA synthesis kit, primed by a TRBC-specific oligonucleotide. After uracil-DNA glycosylase treatment, a first 18-cycle PCR used universal primers M1SS and BC2_uni_R on all cDNA. The authors' analysis ran thus. For normalization, 1 million high-quality reads were randomly selected from each sample, with every read carrying a distinct molecular identifier. Instead of being binned into consensus sequences, reads with shared molecular identifiers were discarded. MiTCR, run with a Q25 quality threshold and the strictest error-elimination algorithm, handled CDR3 identification, clonotype clustering and error correction. A nonparametric unseen species model using Euler transformation provided a lower-bound estimate of total TCR beta diversity. TCRdb reprocessing: public reads trimmed at Q25 with fastp, clones called with MiXCR, in-frame beta chains kept. CDR3 protein duplicates are merged, each entry listing the most common genes and DNA. The V and J calls follow TCRdb's processing rather than the paper's. For this sample there are 1,800,000 or so distinct CDR3 sequences; approximately 39% appear just once. About 21% of the sample rests with the top ten.

In its sample, this clonotype was seen a few times. This clone's antigen is unknown. No per-base quality is available; no much larger clone lies one base away. The V end loses 0 bases and the J end loses 4 bases, and a stretch of 7 bases separates them. The germline V gene encodes CDR1 SGHTS and CDR2 YDEGEE. Including cysteine and phenylalanine, the CDR3 has 13 amino acids. Only the CDR3 portion is preserved as DNA: 39 bases, with reading frame beginning at the first base. This sequence was found in a human donor in good health. The material sequenced was blood. In this chain, TRBV5-8 is recombined with TRBJ2-5; the D gene remains uncertain. The DNA sequence follows: TGTGCCAGCAGCTTGGTTTCCGTAGAGACCCAGTACTTC. Its product reads: CASSLVSVETQYF.